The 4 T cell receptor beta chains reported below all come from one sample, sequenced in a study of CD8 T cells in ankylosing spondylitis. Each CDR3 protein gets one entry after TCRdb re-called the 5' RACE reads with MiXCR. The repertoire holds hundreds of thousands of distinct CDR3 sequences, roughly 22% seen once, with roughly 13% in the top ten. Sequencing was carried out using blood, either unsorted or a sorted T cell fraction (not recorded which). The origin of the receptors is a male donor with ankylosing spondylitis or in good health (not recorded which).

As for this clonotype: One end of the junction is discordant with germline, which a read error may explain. In nucleotides, the CDR3 is TGTGCCAGCAGCCCCCCGGACACCACAGATACGCGGTATTTT. It yields the protein CASSPPDTTDTRYF. The chain uses TRBV7-8 and TRBJ2-3; a possible D gene is TRBD1 (5 bases). CDR3 length equals 14 residues. The germline V gene encodes CDR1 SGHVS and CDR2 FQNEAQ. Using reference TRBV7-8 and TRBJ2-3 for the parts outside the CDR3, the full variable domain is GAGVSQSPRYKVAKRGQDVALRCDPISGHVSLFWYQQALGQGPEFLTYFQNEAQLDKSGLPSDRFFAERPEGSVSTLKIQRTQQEDSAVYLCASSPPDTTDTRYFGPGTRLTVL.

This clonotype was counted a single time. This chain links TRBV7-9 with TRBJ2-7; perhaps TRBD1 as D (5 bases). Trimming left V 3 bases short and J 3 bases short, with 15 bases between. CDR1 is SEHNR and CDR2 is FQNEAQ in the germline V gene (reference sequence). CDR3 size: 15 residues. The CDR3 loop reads CASSLEVGRDYEQYF. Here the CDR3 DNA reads TGTGCCAGCAGCTTGGAAGTGGGGCGCGACTACGAGCAGTACTTC.

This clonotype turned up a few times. The CDR3 here is CSAFLAGLSYEQYF. CDR3 nucleotide sequence: TGCAGTGCTTTCCTAGCGGGGTTATCCTACGAGCAGTACTTC. V and J are TRBV20-1 and TRBJ2-7, with 9 bases fitting TRBD2. CDR1 is DFQATT, CDR2 SNEGSKA, per germline (reference sequence). The CDR3 loop spans 14 amino acids. J lost 1 base, V lost 5 bases, and 6 bases had no gene match.

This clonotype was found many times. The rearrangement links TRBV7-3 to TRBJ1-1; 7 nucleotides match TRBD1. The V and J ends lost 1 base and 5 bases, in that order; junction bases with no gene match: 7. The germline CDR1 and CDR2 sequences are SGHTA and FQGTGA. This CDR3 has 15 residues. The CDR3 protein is CASSLIARGETEAFF. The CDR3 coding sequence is TGTGCCAGCAGCTTAATCGCCAGGGGGGAAACTGAAGCTTTCTTT.